Listed here are 17 T cell receptor beta chains from one sample, sequenced in a study of blood T cells in healthy people across ages. Through a sample-barcoded 5' primer and a J-beta primer mix, a second PCR was run for 7 to 11 cycles. TCRdb ran MiXCR on the 5' RACE reads and lists one entry per CDR3 protein. The sample carries about 1.4 million distinct CDR3 sequences, around 59% recorded once. The sequencing sample was made of blood. These receptors were taken from a young man in good health.

The chain links TRBV3-1 to TRBJ1-1; D gene ambiguous. Germline lookup yields CDR1 LGHDT and CDR2 YNNKEL (reference sequence). This CDR3 is built from 16 residues. V was cut by 0 bases and J by 7 bases, with 18 bases left in between. The CDR3 region has the DNA TGTGCCAGCAGCCAAGACATTTCGTATACGTCGTATGAAGCTTTCTTT. Protein product: CASSQDISYTSYEAFF.

This clonotype occurred a few times. The chain couples TRBV4-2 to TRBJ1-1, with D maybe TRBD1 (5 bases). The CDR3 runs to 16 residues. V was shortened by 1 base and J by 3 bases, with 15 bases between the two germline ends. Looked up from germline, CDR1 is LGHNA and CDR2 is YNFKEQ. The CDR3 nucleotides are TGTGCCAGCAGCCAAGGAGGGACGGGAACCTACACTGAAGCTTTCTTT. Its translation: CASSQGGTGTYTEAFF.

As for this clonotype: Compared with germline, one end of the junction differs, possibly owing to a read error. This chain joins TRBV5-5 and TRBJ2-1, with D possibly TRBD2 on 6 matching bases. The CDR3 sequence is 14 residues long. Germline V gene data show CDR1 as SGHKS and CDR2 as YYEKEE (reference sequence). The CDR3 spells CASSHATSFYEQFF. The DNA for the CDR3 is TGCGCCAGCAGCCACGCGACTAGTTTCTATGAGCAGTTCTTC.

The chain links TRBV20-1 to TRBJ2-5, with 7 bases matching TRBD2. This CDR3 has 14 amino acids. V lost 5 bases to trimming and J lost 1 base; unmatched junction nucleotides: 7. In germline, CDR1 is DFQATT, CDR2 SNEGSKA (reference sequence). The CDR3 sequence: CSARSQRGQETQYF. The CDR3 DNA sequence: TGCAGTGCTCGGTCCCAGCGGGGCCAAGAGACCCAGTACTTC.

This clonotype was seen a handful of times. The chain uses TRBV10-3 and TRBJ2-5; a weak D match, TRBD2 (6 bases). This CDR3 has 15 residues. The V end was cut by 6 bases, the J end by 0 bases, with 14 bases between. Germline V gives CDR1 ENHRY, CDR2 SYGVKD. CDR3 loop: CAISRDSWYQETQYF. DNA for the CDR3: TGTGCCATCAGCCGGGACTCTTGGTACCAAGAGACCCAGTACTTC.

The J gene is TRBJ2-2, the V gene TRBV12-3 or TRBV12-4, with TRBD2 matching 10 bases. This CDR3 is 15 amino acids long. The V and J ends lost 7 bases and 4 bases, in that order; junction bases with no gene match: 6. Written as DNA, the CDR3 is TGTGCCAGCACCTCAGCGGGAGGGTTCACCGGGGAGCTGTTTTTT. Translation: CASTSAGGFTGELFF.

The chain links TRBV7-8 to TRBJ2-2; a possible D gene is TRBD1 (6 bases). The ends were cut back, 8 bases at V and 3 bases at J, with 22 bases in the middle. This CDR3 has 17 residues. CDR1 SGHVS and CDR2 FQNEAQ come from the germline V gene. The CDR3 nucleotides are TGTGCCAGCTCACCTTCCACAGGGTATGCGGACACCGGGGAGCTGTTTTTT. Protein: CASSPSTGYADTGELFF. The full variable domain, with the rest looked up from reference TRBV7-8 and TRBJ2-2, is GAGVSQSPRYKVAKRGQDVALRCDPISGHVSLFWYQQALGQGPEFLTYFQNEAQLDKSGLPSDRFFAERPEGSVSTLKIQRTQQEDSAVYLCASSPSTGYADTGELFFGEGSRLTVL.

This sequence joins TRBV4-1 and TRBJ1-1; D is perhaps TRBD1 (6 bases). The V end lost 1 base, the J end lost 0 bases, and 12 bases lay between the germline ends. Germline V lookup: CDR1 MGHRA, CDR2 YSYEKL. This CDR3 spans 16 amino acids. Written as DNA, the CDR3 is TGCGCCAGCAGCCAAGGACCCAGGACAGTGAACACTGAAGCTTTCTTT. Translation: CASSQGPRTVNTEAFF.

The chain recombines TRBV6-2 or TRBV6-3 with TRBJ2-5; D perhaps matches TRBD2 (5 bases). CDR3 length: 14 residues. V was pared by 4 bases and J by 0 bases, with 9 bases between. CDR1 is MNHEY, CDR2 SVGEGT, per germline. CDR3 in amino acids: CASSFRGDQETQYF. CDR3 DNA sequence: TGTGCCAGCAGTTTCCGGGGTGACCAAGAGACCCAGTACTTC.

The chain links TRBV5-6 to TRBJ2-2; maybe TRBD1 (6 bases). The germline V and J ends were trimmed by 5 bases and 6 bases, with 20 bases remaining between them. Germline V gene lookup returns CDR1 SGHDT and CDR2 YYEEEE. The CDR3 covers 16 residues. CDR3 DNA sequence: TGTGCCAGCAGTACCATTCCAATCACAGGGCCCGGGGAGCTGTTTTTT. This translates into CASSTIPITGPGELFF.

This clonotype came up a few times. This chain connects TRBV7-2 to TRBJ2-6, with D unresolved. Per germline, CDR1 SGHTA and CDR2 FQGNSA. The CDR3 extends over 15 amino acids. The V and J ends lost 0 bases and 3 bases respectively, with 6 bases between them. This CDR3 reads CASSLASRGANVLTF. CDR3 DNA sequence: TGTGCCAGCAGCTTAGCGTCTCGTGGGGCCAACGTCCTGACTTTC.

The rearrangement joins TRBV4-2 to TRBJ1-5, with D maybe TRBD1 (5 bases). V dropped 0 bases and J dropped 4 bases, with 13 bases sitting between them. Germline V CDR1 and CDR2: LGHNA, YNFKEQ. CDR3 length: 16 amino acids. In DNA, the CDR3 is TGTGCCAGCAGCCAAGAGTCGGGGGGAAGGAATCAGCCCCAGCATTTT. It is translated as CASSQESGGRNQPQHF.

This chain connects TRBV4-3 to TRBJ1-5, with D uncertain. V dropped 4 bases and J dropped 4 bases, with 14 bases sitting between them. This CDR3 is built from 15 residues. CDR1 LGHNA and CDR2 YSLEER come from the germline V gene. The CDR3 coding sequence is TGCGCCAGCAGCCCAAGTGGACGGGGAAATCAGCCCCAGCATTTT. Its translation is CASSPSGRGNQPQHF.

This clonotype has just a few counts. This chain connects TRBV7-9 to TRBJ2-4; TRBD1 might be the D (7 bases). This CDR3 contains 14 residues. Trimming removed 1 base at V and 13 bases at J, with 17 bases between. CDR1 and CDR2 from the germline V gene are SEHNR and FQNEAQ (reference sequence). This CDR3 is CASSLEEGAKEQYF. CDR3 DNA: TGTGCCAGCAGCTTAGAGGAGGGGGCGAAGGAGCAGTACTTC.

This chain links TRBV19 with TRBJ2-5; D ambiguous. Looked up from germline, CDR1 is LNHDA and CDR2 is SQIVND (reference sequence). The germline V and J ends were trimmed by 3 bases and 3 bases, with 11 bases remaining between them. CDR3 length: 14 amino acids. The CDR3 protein is CASSMSRRKETQYF. The CDR3 DNA reads as TGTGCCAGTAGTATGAGCAGACGAAAAGAGACCCAGTACTTC.

The genes are TRBV20-1 and TRBJ2-1; TRBD1 is a possible D gene (6 bases). V lost 1 base and J lost 7, with 20 bases in between. There are 16 residues in the CDR3. Per germline, CDR1 DFQATT and CDR2 SNEGSKA (reference sequence). The CDR3 DNA reads as TGCAGTGCTAGAGCCCACAGGGATCCCCGCCGGAATGAGCAGTTCTTC. It codes for CSARAHRDPRRNEQFF.

J is TRBJ2-4 and V is TRBV6-2 or TRBV6-3; D not resolved. Germline assignment: CDR1 MNHEY and CDR2 SVGEGT. CDR3 length: 17 residues. V lost 0 bases and J lost 0, with 12 bases in between. The CDR3 protein is CASSYSNARLAKNIQYF. In DNA, the CDR3 is TGTGCCAGCAGTTACTCAAACGCTAGGTTAGCCAAAAACATTCAGTACTTC.